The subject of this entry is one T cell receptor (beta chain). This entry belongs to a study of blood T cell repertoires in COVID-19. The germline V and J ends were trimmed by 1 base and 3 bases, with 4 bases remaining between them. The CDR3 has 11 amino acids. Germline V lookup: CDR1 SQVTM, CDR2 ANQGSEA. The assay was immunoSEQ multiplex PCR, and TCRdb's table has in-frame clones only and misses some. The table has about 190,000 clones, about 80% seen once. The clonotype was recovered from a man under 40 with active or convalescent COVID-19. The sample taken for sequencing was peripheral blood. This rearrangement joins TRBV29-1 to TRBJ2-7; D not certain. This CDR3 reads CSVEGLYEQYV. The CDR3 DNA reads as TGCAGCGTTGAAGGGCTCTACGAGCAGTACGTC.